A single sample gave rise to the 6 T cell receptor beta chains below, sequenced in a study of shared clonotypes between healthy human individuals. Sequencing was performed with immunoSEQ multiplex PCR; in TCRdb, only in-frame clones are kept and a portion is missing. The sample has some 1 million clones; around 76% are singletons. Sequenced material: memory CD4+ T cells sorted from blood. The subset: CD45RA-negative fraction. The receptors were sampled from a man aged 18-30 years in good health.

The rearrangement uses TRBV2 and TRBJ2-5; 10 positions match TRBD1. The J call is doubtful: the DNA matches TRBJ2-7 better. The germline CDR1 and CDR2 sequences are SNHLY and FYNNEI. There are 14 residues in the CDR3. The CDR3 loop is CASSPGQGRHEQYF. In DNA, the CDR3 is TGTGCCAGCAGTCCGGGACAGGGGCGACACGAGCAGTACTTC.

This clone showed up just once. V gene TRBV10-2 combines with J gene TRBJ1-4, with 7 bases lining up with TRBD1. The CDR3 contains 16 residues. The germline V gene encodes CDR1 WSHSY and CDR2 SAAADI. J gave up 2 bases and V 0 bases, and 3 bases lay outside the gene matches. CDR3 bases: TGCGCCAGCAGTGAGTCTCTGACAGGGACTAATGAAAAACTGTTTTTT. Protein: CASSESLTGTNEKLFF.

This sequence joins TRBV11-2 and TRBJ2-5; no clear D gene. Trimming pared 4 bases from V and 7 bases from J, leaving 13 bases between. The CDR3 is 13 amino acids. Germline lookup yields CDR1 SGHAT and CDR2 FQNNGV. CDR3 in DNA: TGTGCCAGCAGCTGGGCCCAGGATGGGACCCAGTACTTC. The encoded protein is CASSWAQDGTQYF.

The genes are TRBV10-1 and TRBJ2-5; 7 bases fit TRBD2. Germline V gene data show CDR1 as WNHNN and CDR2 as SYGVQD (reference sequence). Losses at the gene ends were 6 bases for V and 3 bases for J; bases not matched to a gene: 10. The CDR3 is made up of 15 amino acids. The CDR3 is CASSLGLSDKETQYF. In nucleotides, the CDR3 is TGCGCCAGCAGCCTGGGACTATCGGATAAAGAGACCCAGTACTTC.

This clone has a handful of counts. The chain uses TRBV4-3 and TRBJ1-1; 7 bases fit TRBD1. CDR3 length: 13 residues. CDR1 is LGHNA, CDR2 YSLEER, per germline. J gave up 4 bases and V 1 base, and 0 bases lay outside the gene matches. Here the CDR3 reads CASSQGQGTEAFF. The CDR3 coding sequence is TGCGCCAGCAGCCAAGGACAGGGCACTGAAGCTTTCTTT.

This sequence joins TRBV6-6 and TRBJ1-1; D call uncertain. This CDR3 contains 15 residues. Germline V gene lookup returns CDR1 MNHNY and CDR2 SVGAGI (reference sequence). V was pared by 4 bases and J by 0 bases, with 12 bases between. The CDR3 loop reads CASSFDRRLNTEAFF. The CDR3 bases are TGTGCCAGCAGTTTCGATAGGCGGCTGAACACTGAAGCTTTCTTT.